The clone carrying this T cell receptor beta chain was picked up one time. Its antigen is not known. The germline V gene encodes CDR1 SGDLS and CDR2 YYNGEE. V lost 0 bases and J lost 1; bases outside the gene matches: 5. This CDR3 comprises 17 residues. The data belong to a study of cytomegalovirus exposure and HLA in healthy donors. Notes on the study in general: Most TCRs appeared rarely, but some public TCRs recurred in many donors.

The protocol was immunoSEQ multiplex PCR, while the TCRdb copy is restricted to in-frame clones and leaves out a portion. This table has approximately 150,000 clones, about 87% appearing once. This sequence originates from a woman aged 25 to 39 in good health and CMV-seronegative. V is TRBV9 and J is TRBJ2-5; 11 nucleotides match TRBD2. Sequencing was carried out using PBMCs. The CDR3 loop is CASSVGGLAGGQETQYF. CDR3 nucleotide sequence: TGTGCCAGCAGCGTAGGGGGGCTAGCGGGGGGCCAAGAGACCCAGTACTTC.